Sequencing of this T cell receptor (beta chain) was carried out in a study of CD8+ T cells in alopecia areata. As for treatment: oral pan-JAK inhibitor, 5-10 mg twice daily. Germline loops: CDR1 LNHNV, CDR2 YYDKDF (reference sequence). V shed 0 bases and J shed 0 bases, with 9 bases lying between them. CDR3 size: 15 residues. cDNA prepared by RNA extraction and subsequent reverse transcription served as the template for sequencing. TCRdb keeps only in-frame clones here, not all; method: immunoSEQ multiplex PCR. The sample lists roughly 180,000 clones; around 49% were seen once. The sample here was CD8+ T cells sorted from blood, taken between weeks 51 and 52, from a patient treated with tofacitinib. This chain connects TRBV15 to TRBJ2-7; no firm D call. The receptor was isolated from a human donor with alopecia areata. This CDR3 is CATSRDGPSSYEQYF. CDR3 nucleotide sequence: TGTGCCACCAGCAGAGACGGACCCAGCTCCTACGAGCAGTACTTC.